The 27 T cell receptor beta chains given below trace back to one sample, sequenced in a study of blood T cell repertoires in COVID-19. Data came from immunoSEQ multiplex PCR; TCRdb stores just in-frame clones and leaves some out. The table shows 150,000 to 200,000 clones, with 75% to 90% occurring only once. Sequencing was performed on peripheral blood. All receptors come from a man in his 60s with acute or convalescent COVID-19.

The rearrangement uses TRBV19 and TRBJ1-2, with D maybe TRBD1 (5 bases). The CDR3 extends over 12 amino acids. From germline, CDR1 is LNHDA and CDR2 SQIVND (reference sequence). The V end lost 4 bases, the J end lost 7 bases, and 10 bases lay between the germline ends. CDR3 in DNA: TGTGCCAGTAGTAACCAGGGTCCTGGCTACACCTTC. Residues: CASSNQGPGYTF.

The rearrangement uses TRBV5-1 and TRBJ1-1; TRBD1 aligns across 12 bases. Per the germline V gene, CDR1 is SGHRS and CDR2 is YFSETQ. CDR3 length: 17 amino acids. With V trimmed by 3 bases and J by 4 bases, 10 bases remained unmatched. The CDR3: CASSSLGGTGGITEAFF. In DNA, the CDR3 is TGCGCCAGCAGCTCCCTGGGAGGGACAGGGGGCATCACTGAAGCTTTCTTT.

V is TRBV5-1 and J is TRBJ2-5, with 9 bases that match TRBD2. Germline-derived CDR1 and CDR2 are SGHRS and YFSETQ. The CDR3 sequence is 15 residues long. J gave up 2 bases and V 1 base, and 3 bases lay outside the gene matches. The CDR3 sequence is CASSLSTSGQETQYF. CDR3 coding DNA: TGCGCCAGCAGCTTGAGTACTAGCGGGCAAGAGACCCAGTACTTC.

The chain recombines TRBV10-3 with TRBJ2-1, with 10 bases aligning to TRBD2. The V gene end was trimmed by 3 bases and the J gene end by 9 bases; junction bases not matched to a gene: 5. The CDR3 has 14 amino acids. Germline V gene lookup returns CDR1 ENHRY and CDR2 SYGVKD. Here the CDR3 DNA reads TGTGCCATCAGTGACCTAGCGGGAGTTGGTGAGCAGTTCTTC. This codes for CAISDLAGVGEQFF.

The chain carries TRBV28 and TRBJ1-2; 7 bases fit TRBD1. CDR3 length equals 13 residues. V shed 4 bases, J shed 3 bases, and the junction held 2 bases outside the gene matches. Germline values: CDR1 MDHEN, CDR2 SYDVKM. CDR3: CASSSDRDYGYTF. The CDR3 bases are TGTGCCAGCAGTTCTGACAGGGACTATGGCTACACCTTC.

The chain recombines TRBV30 with TRBJ2-5, with 8 bases identical to TRBD2. Germline V lookup: CDR1 GTSNPN, CDR2 SVGIG (reference sequence). V lost 1 base, J lost 14 bases, and 18 bases stayed unmatched. The CDR3 contains 15 residues. CDR3 amino acids: CAWSGKGLAGTTYYF. The DNA of the CDR3 is TGTGCCTGGAGTGGAAAGGGGCTAGCGGGTACCACATATTACTTC.

This chain links TRBV5-1 with TRBJ2-2, with 8 nucleotides matching TRBD2. The CDR3 contains 16 residues. Germline V gene sequence: CDR1 SGHRS, CDR2 YFSETQ. The trim removed 5 bases at V and 5 bases at J, leaving 11 bases unmatched. CDR3 sequence: CASSPRREVRTGELFF. The CDR3, as DNA: TGCGCCAGCAGTCCGAGGCGGGAGGTCAGAACCGGGGAGCTGTTTTTT.

CDR3 DNA sequence: TGTGCCAGCAGCTTCGGACAGGGCATCGGGGAGCTGTTTTTT. It is translated as CASSFGQGIGELFF. The J gene is TRBJ2-2, the V gene TRBV7-9; 8 bases are a match to TRBD1. The ends lost 3 bases at V and 7 bases at J; junction bases unmatched: 4. CDR1 is SEHNR and CDR2 is FQNEAQ in the germline V gene (reference sequence). The CDR3 runs 14 residues.

The chain links TRBV27 to TRBJ2-7; the match to TRBD2 covers 8 bases. The CDR3 loop spans 14 amino acids. V dropped 0 bases and J dropped 3; count of bases not matched to a gene: 1. The germline CDR1 and CDR2 sequences are MNHEY and SMNVEV (reference sequence). CDR3 DNA: TGTGCCAGCAGTTTATCGGCGGGAGGCTACGAGCAGTACTTC. Amino acid sequence: CASSLSAGGYEQYF.

The CDR3 sequence is CASSVGENYGYTF. CDR3 nucleotide sequence: TGTGCCAGCAGCGTAGGAGAGAACTATGGCTACACCTTC. The chain employs TRBV9 and TRBJ1-2; D not resolved. V was clipped by 0 bases and J by 2 bases, with 5 bases between them. Germline V gene lookup returns CDR1 SGDLS and CDR2 YYNGEE. The CDR3 sequence is 13 residues long.

V and J are TRBV11-2 and TRBJ2-1, with 9 bases aligning to TRBD2. From germline, CDR1 is SGHAT and CDR2 FQNNGV. Trimming at V came to 6 bases and at J to 4 bases, leaving 10 bases not matched to a gene. The length of the CDR3 is 16 residues. CDR3: CASRSPLAGLYNEQFF. In DNA form, the CDR3 reads TGTGCCAGCAGATCCCCCCTAGCGGGACTTTACAATGAGCAGTTCTTC.

The chain recombines TRBV15 with TRBJ1-2, with 9 nucleotides matching TRBD1. Germline loops: CDR1 LNHNV, CDR2 YYDKDF (reference sequence). The CDR3 length is 15 residues. V dropped 3 bases and J dropped 8; count of bases not matched to a gene: 10. CDR3: CATSSFRDRAGGYTF. DNA of the CDR3: TGTGCCACCAGCAGCTTCCGGGACAGGGCCGGCGGCTACACCTTC.

This clone was found once. The chain recombines TRBV29-1 with TRBJ2-1, with TRBD2 matching 8 bases. After removal of 6 bases from V and 4 bases from J, the junction contained 11 bases not matched to a gene. Germline loops: CDR1 SQVTM, CDR2 ANQGSEA. The length of the CDR3 is 15 residues. The CDR3 is CSVSGTSLEYNEQFF. The CDR3 nucleotides read TGCAGCGTGTCCGGGACTAGTCTTGAGTACAATGAGCAGTTCTTC.

V is TRBV28 and J is TRBJ2-7, with D possibly being TRBD2 (6 bases). Per germline, CDR1 MDHEN and CDR2 SYDVKM. The CDR3 is 13 residues long. V was cut by 4 bases and J by 6 bases, with 13 bases left in between. The chain's CDR3 is CASSSGTWGEQYF. CDR3 DNA: TGTGCCAGCAGTTCCGGGACTTGGGGCGAGCAGTACTTC.

The chain combines TRBV19 with TRBJ2-7; no definite D call. Trimming cost V 0 bases and J 6 bases, with 12 bases left between them. This CDR3 region has 14 residues. Germline CDR1 LNHDA, CDR2 SQIVND (reference sequence). The CDR3 bases are TGTGCCAGTAGTATAGACCGATACCTCAGCGAGCAGTACTTC. Protein sequence: CASSIDRYLSEQYF.

This clone has more than one count but fewer than ten. Different DNA sequences within this sample yield the same CDR3. The CDR3 DNA sequence: TGCAGTGCTAGAGGAGGGCATGGCTACACCTTC. Protein product: CSARGGHGYTF. The V and J genes are TRBV20-1 and TRBJ1-2; no clear D. This CDR3 has 11 amino acids. Trimming pared 1 base from V and 6 bases from J, leaving 6 bases between. CDR1 and CDR2 (germline): DFQATT, SNEGSKA (reference sequence).

The V and J genes are TRBV28 and TRBJ1-1; 7 bases line up with TRBD1. V lost 6 bases and J lost 2; bases outside the gene matches: 9. This CDR3 has 15 amino acids. CDR1 MDHEN and CDR2 SYDVKM come from the germline V gene. The CDR3 DNA sequence: TGTGCCAGCAGAAGAGGGGACAGTAGAAACACTGAAGCTTTCTTT. Translated: CASRRGDSRNTEAFF.

The chain uses TRBV21-1 and TRBJ1-2; TRBD1 reflects the table's D call only, with no check against the DNA. TRBV21-1 is deemed a pseudogene. This CDR3 contains 13 residues. CDR3 protein: CASKPTGNYGYTF. In DNA form, the CDR3 reads TGTGCCAGCAAACCGACAGGGAATTATGGCTACACCTTC.

J is TRBJ2-7 and V is TRBV6-6, with a weak D call TRBD2 (5 bases). This CDR3 is 16 amino acids long. V lost 5 bases, J lost 6 bases, and 23 bases lay in between. Germline CDR1 is MNHNY and CDR2 is SVGAGI (reference sequence). CDR3 DNA: TGTGCCAGCAGTCTCCACCGAGGGTCTCTTCCCTCCGAGCAGTACTTC. This codes for CASSLHRGSLPSEQYF.

On this clone: The junction departs from germline at one end; a sequencing error may be responsible. The V gene is TRBV5-1, the J gene TRBJ2-7; tentatively, D is TRBD2 (6 bases). Per the germline V gene, CDR1 is SGHRS and CDR2 is YFSETQ. The CDR3 covers 15 residues. The chain's CDR3 is CASSLGRRERDEQYF. In DNA form, the CDR3 reads TGCGCCAGCAGTTTGGGGAGACGGGAGAGAGACGAGCAGTACTTC.

The chain uses TRBV5-1 and TRBJ2-1; the match to TRBD2 covers 7 bases. The CDR3 has 17 residues. Trimming removed 0 bases from V and 0 bases from J; junction bases left unmatched: 6. Germline V gene data show CDR1 as SGHRS and CDR2 as YFSETQ. As DNA, the CDR3 is TGCGCCAGCAGCTTGGATACTAGCGCTAGCTCCTACAATGAGCAGTTCTTC. Translated: CASSLDTSASSYNEQFF. Full variable domain (outside the CDR3, taken from reference TRBV5-1 and TRBJ2-1): KAGVTQTPRYLIKTRGQQVTLSCSPISGHRSVSWYQQTPGQGLQFLFEYFSETQRNKGNFPGRFSGRQFSNSRSEMNVSTLELGDSALYLCASSLDTSASSYNEQFFGPGTRLTVL.

The chain combines TRBV19 with TRBJ1-2; 8 bases map to TRBD1. The CDR3 loop spans 15 amino acids. Trimming at V came to 3 bases and at J to 3 bases, leaving 6 bases not matched to a gene. The germline V gene encodes CDR1 LNHDA and CDR2 SQIVND (reference sequence). This chain's CDR3 is CASSMARTGYYGYTF. DNA for the CDR3: TGTGCCAGTAGTATGGCCAGGACAGGGTACTATGGCTACACCTTC. The whole variable domain, remainder taken from reference TRBV19 and TRBJ1-2, is DGGITQSPKYLFRKEGQNVTLSCEQNLNHDAMYWYRQDPGQGLRLIYYSQIVNDFQKGDIAEGYSVSREKKESFPLTVTSAQKNPTAFYLCASSMARTGYYGYTFGSGTRLTVV.

V gene TRBV27 combines with J gene TRBJ2-7; possible D gene TRBD2, 6 bases. Germline V gives CDR1 MNHEY, CDR2 SMNVEV (reference sequence). V was trimmed by 6 bases and J by 4 bases, leaving 19 bases between them. The CDR3 covers 15 residues. CDR3 sequence reads: CASSSGDHSLYEQYF. DNA of the CDR3: TGTGCCAGCAGCTCGGGGGACCATTCACTATACGAGCAGTACTTC.

This chain uses TRBV10-3 with TRBJ2-2, with TRBD1 matching 10 bases. After removal of 6 bases from V and 5 bases from J, the junction contained 9 bases not matched to a gene. Germline-derived CDR1 and CDR2 are ENHRY and SYGVKD. This CDR3 comprises 16 residues. The CDR3 loop reads CAIRLDRGRGTGELFF. DNA of the CDR3: TGTGCCATCAGGCTAGACAGGGGGCGAGGGACCGGGGAGCTGTTTTTT.

The chain carries TRBV9 and TRBJ2-3; TRBD2 agrees at 7 bases. V shed 0 bases, J shed 2 bases, and the junction held 6 bases outside the gene matches. Germline CDR1 is SGDLS and CDR2 is YYNGEE. The CDR3 consists of 16 residues. CDR3 sequence (DNA): TGTGCCAGCAGCGTAGTGGGTCTAGCGGACACAGATACGCAGTATTTT. This codes for CASSVVGLADTDTQYF.

J is TRBJ2-5 and V is TRBV10-3; TRBD1 matches 7 bases. Per germline, CDR1 ENHRY and CDR2 SYGVKD. Losses at the gene ends were 10 bases for V and 5 bases for J; bases not matched to a gene: 4. The CDR3 loop spans 11 amino acids. The CDR3 sequence is CASGQVETQYF. The CDR3 bases are TGTGCCAGCGGACAGGTGGAGACCCAGTACTTC.

This clone was observed once. The chain recombines TRBV28 with TRBJ2-7; 12 bases line up with TRBD1. CDR1 MDHEN and CDR2 SYDVKM come from the germline V gene. The trim removed 6 bases at V and 7 bases at J, leaving 10 bases unmatched. The CDR3 is made up of 15 amino acids. The chain's CDR3 is CASRSPGQGAREQYF. The CDR3 coding sequence is TGTGCCAGCAGGTCTCCGGGACAGGGGGCCAGGGAGCAGTACTTC.